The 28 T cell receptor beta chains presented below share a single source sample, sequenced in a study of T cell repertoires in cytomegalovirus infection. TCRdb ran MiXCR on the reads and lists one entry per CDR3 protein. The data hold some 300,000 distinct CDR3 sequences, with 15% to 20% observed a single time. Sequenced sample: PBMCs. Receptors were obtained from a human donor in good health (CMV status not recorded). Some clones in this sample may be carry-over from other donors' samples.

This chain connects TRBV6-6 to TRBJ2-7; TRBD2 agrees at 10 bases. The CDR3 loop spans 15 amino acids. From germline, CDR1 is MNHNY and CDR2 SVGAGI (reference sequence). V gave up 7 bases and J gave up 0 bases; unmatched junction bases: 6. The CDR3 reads CASTLSGGSSYEQYF. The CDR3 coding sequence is TGTGCCAGCACCCTTAGCGGGGGGAGCTCCTACGAGCAGTACTTC.

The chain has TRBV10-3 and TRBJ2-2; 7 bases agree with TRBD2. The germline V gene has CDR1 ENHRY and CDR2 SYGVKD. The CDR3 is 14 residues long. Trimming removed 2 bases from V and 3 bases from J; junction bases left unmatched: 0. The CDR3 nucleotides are TGTGCCATCAGTGAGCGGGAGGACACCGGGGAGCTGTTTTTT. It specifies CAISEREDTGELFF.

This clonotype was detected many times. Here the CDR3 reads CASSLVGQGLGGETQYF. In nucleotides, the CDR3 is TGTGCCAGCAGCCTGGTGGGACAGGGTCTAGGGGGAGAGACCCAGTACTTC. The chain carries TRBV7-2 and TRBJ2-5; 9 bases are shared with TRBD1. Germline values: CDR1 SGHTA, CDR2 FQGNSA. With 5 bases clipped from V and 4 bases from J, the junction kept 14 bases outside the gene matches. The CDR3 has 17 amino acids.

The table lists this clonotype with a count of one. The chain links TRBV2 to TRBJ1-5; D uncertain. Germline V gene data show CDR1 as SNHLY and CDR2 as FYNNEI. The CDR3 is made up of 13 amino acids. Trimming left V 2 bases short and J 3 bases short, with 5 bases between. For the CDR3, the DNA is TGTGCCAGCAGTGAAAGTCACAATCAGCCCCAGCATTTT. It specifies CASSESHNQPQHF. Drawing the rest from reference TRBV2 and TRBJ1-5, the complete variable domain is EPEVTQTPSHQVTQMGQEVILRCVPISNHLYFYWYRQILGQKVEFLVSFYNNEISEKSEIFDDQFSVERPDGSNFTLKIRSTKLEDSAMYFCASSESHNQPQHFGDGTRLSIL.

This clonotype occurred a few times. CDR3 coding DNA: TGTGCCACGACAGGGGGCTACTATGGCTACACCTTC. Translating it yields CATTGGYYGYTF. The chain recombines TRBV19 with TRBJ1-2; 10 positions agree with TRBD1. V trimming: 10 bases; J trimming: 3 bases; junction bases outside the gene matches: 2. Germline values: CDR1 LNHDA, CDR2 SQIVND (reference sequence). There are 12 residues in the CDR3.

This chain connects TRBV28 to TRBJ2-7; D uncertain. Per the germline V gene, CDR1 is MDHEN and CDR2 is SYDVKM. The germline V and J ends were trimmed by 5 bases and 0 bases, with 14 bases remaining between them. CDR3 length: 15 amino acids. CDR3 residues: CASSLTWAGSYEQYF. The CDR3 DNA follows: TGTGCCAGCAGTCTCACATGGGCAGGCTCCTACGAGCAGTACTTC.

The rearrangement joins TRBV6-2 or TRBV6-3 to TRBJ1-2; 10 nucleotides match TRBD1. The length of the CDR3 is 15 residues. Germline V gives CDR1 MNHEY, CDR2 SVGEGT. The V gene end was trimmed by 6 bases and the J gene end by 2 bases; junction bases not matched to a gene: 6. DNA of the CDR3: TGTGCCAGCAGACGACCGGGACAGGGGAACTATGGCTACACCTTC. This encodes CASRRPGQGNYGYTF.

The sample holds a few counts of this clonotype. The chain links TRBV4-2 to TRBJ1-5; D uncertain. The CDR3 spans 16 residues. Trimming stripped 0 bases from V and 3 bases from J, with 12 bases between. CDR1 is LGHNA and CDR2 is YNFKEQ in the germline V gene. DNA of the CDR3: TGTGCCAGCAGCCAAGATAGCAGGCCGGACAATCAGCCCCAGCATTTT. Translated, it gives CASSQDSRPDNQPQHF.

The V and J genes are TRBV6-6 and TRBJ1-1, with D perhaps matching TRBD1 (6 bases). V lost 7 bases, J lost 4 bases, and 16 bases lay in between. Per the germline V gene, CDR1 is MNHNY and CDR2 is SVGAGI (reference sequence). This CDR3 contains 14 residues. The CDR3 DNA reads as TGTGCCAGCACCGGGGCTAGGGGGTCCACTGAAGCTTTCTTT. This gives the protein CASTGARGSTEAFF.

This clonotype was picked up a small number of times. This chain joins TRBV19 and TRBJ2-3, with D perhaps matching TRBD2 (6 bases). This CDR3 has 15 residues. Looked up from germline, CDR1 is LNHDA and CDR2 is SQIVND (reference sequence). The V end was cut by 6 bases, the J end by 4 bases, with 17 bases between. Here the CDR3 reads CASSDGGKTADTQYF. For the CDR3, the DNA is TGTGCCAGTAGCGATGGGGGGAAGACAGCAGATACGCAGTATTTT.

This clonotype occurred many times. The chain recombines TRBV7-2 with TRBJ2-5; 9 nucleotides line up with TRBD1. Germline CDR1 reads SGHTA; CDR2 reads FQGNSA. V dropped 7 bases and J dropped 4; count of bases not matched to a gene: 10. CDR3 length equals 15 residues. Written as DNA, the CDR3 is TGTGCCAGCACGGACCGGGACAGGGCAACAGAGACCCAGTACTTC. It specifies CASTDRDRATETQYF.

CDR3 DNA sequence: TGTGCCAGCAGTCTACAAACGGGGGGGCTTAATGAGCAGTTCTTC. Translating it yields CASSLQTGGLNEQFF. This sequence joins TRBV12-3 or TRBV12-4 and TRBJ2-1; 8 bases fit TRBD2. The CDR3 runs to 15 residues. V trimming: 5 bases; J trimming: 7 bases; junction bases outside the gene matches: 10.

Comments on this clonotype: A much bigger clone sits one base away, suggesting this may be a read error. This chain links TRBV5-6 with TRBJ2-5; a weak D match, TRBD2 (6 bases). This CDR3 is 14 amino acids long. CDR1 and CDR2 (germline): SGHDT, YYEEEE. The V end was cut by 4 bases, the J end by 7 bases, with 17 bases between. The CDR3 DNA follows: TGTGCCAGCAGCCTCCGGGACTTTCGGACGACCCAGTACTTC. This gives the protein CASSLRDFRTTQYF.

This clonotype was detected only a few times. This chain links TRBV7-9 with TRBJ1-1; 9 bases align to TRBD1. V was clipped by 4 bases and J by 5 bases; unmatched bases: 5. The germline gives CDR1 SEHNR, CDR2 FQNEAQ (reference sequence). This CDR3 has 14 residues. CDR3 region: CASSSRQGETEAFF. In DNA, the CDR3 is TGTGCCAGCAGCTCGCGACAGGGGGAGACTGAAGCTTTCTTT.

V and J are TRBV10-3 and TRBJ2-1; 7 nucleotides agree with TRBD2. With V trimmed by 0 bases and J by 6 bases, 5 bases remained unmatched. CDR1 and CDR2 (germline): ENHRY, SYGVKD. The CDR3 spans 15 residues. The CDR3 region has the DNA TGTGCCATCAGTGAGTCGTTCGGGGGGTTCAATGAGCAGTTCTTC. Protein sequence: CAISESFGGFNEQFF.

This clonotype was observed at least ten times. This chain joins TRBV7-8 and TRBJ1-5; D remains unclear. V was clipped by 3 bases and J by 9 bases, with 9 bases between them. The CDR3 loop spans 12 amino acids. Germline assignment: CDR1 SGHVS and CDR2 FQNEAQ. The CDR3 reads CASSFGVVPQHF. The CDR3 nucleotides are TGTGCCAGCAGCTTCGGGGTCGTGCCCCAGCATTTT.

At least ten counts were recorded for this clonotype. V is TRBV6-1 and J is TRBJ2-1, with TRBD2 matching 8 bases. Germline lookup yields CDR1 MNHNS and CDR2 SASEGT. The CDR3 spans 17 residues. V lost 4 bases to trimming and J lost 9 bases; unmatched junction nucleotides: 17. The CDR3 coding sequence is TGTGCCAGCAGTGTCTACCAGGGACTAGGGGGGGGGACTGAGCAGTTCTTC. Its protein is CASSVYQGLGGGTEQFF.

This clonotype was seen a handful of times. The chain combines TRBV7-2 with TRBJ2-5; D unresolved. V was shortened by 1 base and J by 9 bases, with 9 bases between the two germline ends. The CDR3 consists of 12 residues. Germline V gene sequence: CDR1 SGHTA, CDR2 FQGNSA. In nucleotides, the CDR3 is TGTGCCAGCAGCTTAGACCTAGGGCCCCAGTACTTC. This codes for CASSLDLGPQYF.

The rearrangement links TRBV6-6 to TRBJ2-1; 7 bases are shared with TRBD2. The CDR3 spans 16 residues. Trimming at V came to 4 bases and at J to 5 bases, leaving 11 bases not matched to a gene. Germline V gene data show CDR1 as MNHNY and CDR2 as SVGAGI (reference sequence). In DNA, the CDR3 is TGTGCCAGCAGTTTGGGGGGGACTGGTTGGAACAATGAGCAGTTCTTC. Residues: CASSLGGTGWNNEQFF.

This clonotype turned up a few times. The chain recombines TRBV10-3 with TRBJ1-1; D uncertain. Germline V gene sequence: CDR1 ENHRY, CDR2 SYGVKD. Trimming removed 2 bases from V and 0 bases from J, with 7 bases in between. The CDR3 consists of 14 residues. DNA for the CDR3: TGTGCCATCAGTGAGGGCAGTATGAACACTGAAGCTTTCTTT. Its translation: CAISEGSMNTEAFF.

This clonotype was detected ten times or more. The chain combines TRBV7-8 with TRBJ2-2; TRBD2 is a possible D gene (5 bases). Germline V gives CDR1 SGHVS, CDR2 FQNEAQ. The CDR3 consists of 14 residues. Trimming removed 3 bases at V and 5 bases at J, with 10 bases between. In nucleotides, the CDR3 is TGTGCCAGCAGCTTCCCCCCGGGGACCGGGGAGCTGTTTTTT. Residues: CASSFPPGTGELFF. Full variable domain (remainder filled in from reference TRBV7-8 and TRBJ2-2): GAGVSQSPRYKVAKRGQDVALRCDPISGHVSLFWYQQALGQGPEFLTYFQNEAQLDKSGLPSDRFFAERPEGSVSTLKIQRTQQEDSAVYLCASSFPPGTGELFFGEGSRLTVL.

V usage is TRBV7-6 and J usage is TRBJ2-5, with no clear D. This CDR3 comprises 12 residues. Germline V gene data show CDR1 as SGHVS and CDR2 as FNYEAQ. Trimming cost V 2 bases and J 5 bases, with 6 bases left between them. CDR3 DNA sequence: TGTGCCAGCAGCTTATGGCGCGAGACCCAGTACTTC. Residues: CASSLWRETQYF.

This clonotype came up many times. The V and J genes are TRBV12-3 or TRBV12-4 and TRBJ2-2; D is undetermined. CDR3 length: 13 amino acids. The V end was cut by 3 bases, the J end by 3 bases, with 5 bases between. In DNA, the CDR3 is TGTGCCAGCAGTTTCCGACACACCGGGGAGCTGTTTTTT. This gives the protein CASSFRHTGELFF.

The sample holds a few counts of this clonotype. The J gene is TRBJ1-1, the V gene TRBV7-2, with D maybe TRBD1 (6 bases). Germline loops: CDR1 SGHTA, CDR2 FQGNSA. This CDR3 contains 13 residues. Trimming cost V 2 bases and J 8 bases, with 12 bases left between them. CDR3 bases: TGTGCCAGCAGCTTATACGGGACAAACGAAGCTTTCTTT. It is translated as CASSLYGTNEAFF.

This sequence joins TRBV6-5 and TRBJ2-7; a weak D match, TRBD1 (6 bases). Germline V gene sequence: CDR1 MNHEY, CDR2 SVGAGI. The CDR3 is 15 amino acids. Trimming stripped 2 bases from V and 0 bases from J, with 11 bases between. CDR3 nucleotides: TGTGCCAGCAGTTACGGGACAAGGAGCTCCTACGAGCAGTACTTC. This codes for CASSYGTRSSYEQYF.

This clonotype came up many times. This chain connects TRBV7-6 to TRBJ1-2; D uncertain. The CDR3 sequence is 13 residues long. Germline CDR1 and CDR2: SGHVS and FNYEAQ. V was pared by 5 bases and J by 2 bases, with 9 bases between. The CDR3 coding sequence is TGTGCCAGCAGCGCAACAGCGAACTATGGCTACACCTTC. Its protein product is CASSATANYGYTF. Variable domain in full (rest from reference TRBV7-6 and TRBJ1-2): GAGVSQSPRYKVTKRGQDVALRCDPISGHVSLYWYRQALGQGPEFLTYFNYEAQQDKSGLPNDRFSAERPEGSISTLTIQRTEQRDSAMYRCASSATANYGYTFGSGTRLTVV.

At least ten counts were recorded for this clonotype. CDR3 protein: CASSFLASGKSANEKLFF. For the CDR3, the DNA is TGTGCCAGCAGCTTCTTAGCGTCAGGGAAAAGTGCTAATGAAAAACTGTTTTTT. V is TRBV11-2 and J is TRBJ1-4, with D perhaps TRBD1 (5 bases). The CDR3 sequence is 18 residues long. CDR1 and CDR2 from the germline V gene are SGHAT and FQNNGV. Deletions cut 3 bases from V and 3 bases from J, with 20 bases between.

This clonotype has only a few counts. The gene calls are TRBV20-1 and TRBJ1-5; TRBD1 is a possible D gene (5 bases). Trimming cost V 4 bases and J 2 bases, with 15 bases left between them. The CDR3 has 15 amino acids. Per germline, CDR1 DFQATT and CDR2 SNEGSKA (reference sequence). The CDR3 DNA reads TGCAGTGCTATAGCCTCGGGGCGGGGCAATCAGCCCCAGCATTTT. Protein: CSAIASGRGNQPQHF.